There are a few counts of the clone carrying this T cell receptor beta chain. Its antigen is still unknown. Trimming cost V 1 base and J 2 bases, with 9 bases left between them. Germline loops: CDR1 LGHDT, CDR2 YNNKEL (reference sequence). The CDR3 runs to 14 residues. This entry comes from a study of response to subunit inactivated influenza vaccine. Overall study findings and caveats: Authors suggested each seasonal influenza vaccination recruits few new T cells.

TCRdb analysed the RT-PCR reads with MiXCR anew, one entry per CDR3 protein. This table holds 450,000 to 500,000 distinct CDR3 sequences, approximately 9.9% found once. This TCR was sampled from a man over 45 who received an inactivated influenza vaccine. The J gene is TRBJ2-7, the V gene TRBV3-1; perhaps TRBD1 as D (5 bases). The sequences come from PBMCs from blood, collected about 40 days after vaccination. The CDR3 loop is CASSQGQTPYEQYF. The CDR3 bases are TGTGCCAGCAGCCAAGGACAGACCCCCTACGAGCAGTACTTC.